This T cell receptor (beta chain) was profiled in a study of patients and donors after allogeneic stem cell transplantation. V lost 3 bases and J 2 bases, leaving 8 bases between the germline ends. The CDR3 has 14 residues. Germline V gene sequence: CDR1 MDHEN, CDR2 SYDVKM. TCRdb re-analysed the RT-PCR reads in MiXCR, keeping a single row per CDR3 protein. The sample lists 90,000 to 120,000 distinct CDR3 sequences; approximately 40% were seen once. Sequenced material: blood, either unsorted or a sorted T cell fraction (not recorded which). The rearrangement joins TRBV28 to TRBJ2-1; D unclear. The sequence derives from a human donor who was either an allogeneic HSCT recipient or a stem cell or donor lymphocyte infusion donor (not recorded which). It is not recorded whose cells these are; they may come from a transplant donor. CDR3 in DNA: TGTGCCAGCAGTTTGAGGTGGACCTACAATGAGCAGTTCTTC. Its protein product is CASSLRWTYNEQFF.